This T cell receptor (beta chain) originates from a study of T cells after yellow fever vaccination. This clonotype was detected only a few times. TCR cDNA, made by 5'RACE template switching, carried an added universal primer site and UMIs. TCRdb passed the 5' RACE reads through MiXCR, listing each CDR3 protein once. This sample carries hundreds of thousands of distinct CDR3 sequences, 21% of them seen once, and the ten largest clones take approximately 16%. Trimming left V 6 bases short and J 4 bases short, with 13 bases between. The CDR3 has 13 residues. Germline CDR1 SQVTM, CDR2 ANQGSEA. This sequence originates from a man between 18 and 35 years old who received the YFV17D yellow fever vaccine. The sequencing used PBMCs, collected about 20 days after the first yellow fever vaccination. V and J are TRBV29-1 and TRBJ1-5, with D perhaps matching TRBD1 (6 bases). The CDR3: CSVGWGANQPQHF. CDR3 DNA: TGCAGCGTAGGGTGGGGGGCTAATCAGCCCCAGCATTTT. The entire variable domain, with the rest obtained from reference TRBV29-1 and TRBJ1-5, is as follows: SAVISQKPSRDICQRGTSLTIQCQVDSQVTMMFWYRQQPGQSLTLIATANQGSEATYESGFVIDKFPISRPNLTFSTLTVSNMSPEDSSIYLCSVGWGANQPQHFGDGTRLSIL.